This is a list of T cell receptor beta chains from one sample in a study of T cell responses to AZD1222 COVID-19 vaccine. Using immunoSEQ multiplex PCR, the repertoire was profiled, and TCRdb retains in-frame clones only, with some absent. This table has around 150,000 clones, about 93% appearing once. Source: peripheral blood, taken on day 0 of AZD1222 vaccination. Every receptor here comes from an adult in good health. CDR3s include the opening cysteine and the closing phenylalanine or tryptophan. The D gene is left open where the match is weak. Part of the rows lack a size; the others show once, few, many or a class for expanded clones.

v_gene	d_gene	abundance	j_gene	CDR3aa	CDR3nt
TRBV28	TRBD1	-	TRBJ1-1	CASSLYRGLDTEAFF	TGTGCCAGCAGTTTATACAGGGGCTTGGACACTGAAGCTTTCTTT
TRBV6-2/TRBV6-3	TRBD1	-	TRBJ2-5	CASSFNRGPAETQYF	TGTGCCAGCAGTTTTAACAGGGGGCCTGCAGAGACCCAGTACTTC
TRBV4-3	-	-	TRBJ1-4	CASSPTGAEKLFF	TGCGCCAGCAGCCCCACCGGGGCTGAAAAACTGTTTTTT
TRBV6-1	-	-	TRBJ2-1	CASSEGPSEGTRSSYNEQFF	TGTGCCAGCAGTGAAGGACCTTCAGAGGGGACGAGAAGCTCCTACAATGAGCAGTTCTTC
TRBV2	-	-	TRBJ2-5	CASSEEAANQETQYF	TGTGCCAGCAGTGAAGAGGCAGCCAACCAAGAGACCCAGTACTTC
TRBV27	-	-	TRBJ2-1	CASSPGGGEQFF	TGTGCCAGCAGCCCAGGTGGGGGCGAGCAGTTCTTC
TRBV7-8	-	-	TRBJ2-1	CASSPREAGWDNEQFF	TGTGCCAGCAGCCCCAGGGAGGCCGGCTGGGACAATGAGCAGTTCTTC
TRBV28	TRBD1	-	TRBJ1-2	CASSYRDRGGYTF	TGTGCCAGCAGTTACCGTGACAGGGGTGGCTACACCTTC
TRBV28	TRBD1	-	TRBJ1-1	CASSFPAGGRTEAFF	TGTGCCAGCAGTTTTCCGGCAGGGGGAAGAACTGAAGCTTTCTTT
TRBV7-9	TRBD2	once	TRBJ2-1	CASSSGLAGLRRNEQFF	TGTGCCAGCAGCTCCGGACTAGCGGGATTGCGACGGAATGAGCAGTTCTTC
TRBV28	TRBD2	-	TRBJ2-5	CASSPLHAGGTQYF	TGTGCCAGCAGTCCCCTTCACGCGGGGGGGACCCAGTACTTC
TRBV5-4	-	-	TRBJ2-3	CASSSPGWAGKDTQYF	TGTGCCAGCAGCTCCCCGGGGTGGGCTGGGAAAGATACGCAGTATTTT
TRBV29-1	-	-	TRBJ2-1	CSVEPPIGGNEQFF	TGCAGCGTTGAGCCCCCAATTGGGGGCAATGAGCAGTTCTTC
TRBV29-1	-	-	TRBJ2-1	CSGKAVSSYNEQFF	TGCAGCGGCAAAGCCGTCAGCTCCTACAATGAGCAGTTCTTC
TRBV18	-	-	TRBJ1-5	CASSSIGPNQPQHF	TGTGCCAGCTCAAGCATTGGTCCGAATCAGCCCCAGCATTTT
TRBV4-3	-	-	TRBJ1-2	CASSQGTDAQRYGYTF	TGCGCCAGCAGCCAAGGGACGGACGCTCAGCGTTATGGCTACACCTTC
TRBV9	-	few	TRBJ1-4	CASSPRQSPGPNEKLFF	TGTGCCAGCAGCCCCCGACAGAGCCCGGGACCTAATGAAAAACTGTTTTTT
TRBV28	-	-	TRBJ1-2	CASSLKRYGYTF	TGTGCCAGCAGTTTAAAACGATATGGCTACACCTTC
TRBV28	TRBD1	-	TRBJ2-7	CASTPGTASTYEQYF	TGTGCCAGCACCCCCGGGACAGCGTCCACCTACGAGCAGTACTTC
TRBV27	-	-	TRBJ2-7	CASSSFRDHTYEQYF	TGTGCCAGCAGTTCATTCCGGGACCACACCTACGAGCAGTACTTC
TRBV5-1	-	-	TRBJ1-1	CASSLSTLDTEAFF	TGCGCCAGCAGCTTGTCCACCTTGGACACTGAAGCTTTCTTT
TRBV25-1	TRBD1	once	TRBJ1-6	CASSGGTGYSALHF	TGTGCCAGCAGTGGCGGGACAGGGTATTCAGCCCTCCACTTT
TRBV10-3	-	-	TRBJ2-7	CAISPRAGGLNEQYF	TGTGCCATCAGTCCCCGTGCAGGGGGGTTGAACGAGCAGTACTTC
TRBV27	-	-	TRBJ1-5	CASAENSNQPQHF	TGTGCCAGCGCGGAGAATAGCAATCAGCCCCAGCATTTT
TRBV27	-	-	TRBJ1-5	CASSEGINQPQHF	TGTGCCAGCAGTGAGGGTATCAATCAGCCCCAGCATTTT
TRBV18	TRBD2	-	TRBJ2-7	CASSPTSGRVNEQYF	TGTGCCAGCTCACCGACTAGCGGGAGAGTAAACGAGCAGTACTTC
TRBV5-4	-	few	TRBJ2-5	CASSLARGKAETQYF	TGTGCCAGCAGCTTGGCCCGGGGTAAAGCGGAGACCCAGTACTTC
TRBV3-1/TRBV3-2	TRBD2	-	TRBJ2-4	CASSPSGTDIQYF	TGTGCCAGCAGCCCTAGCGGGACGGACATTCAGTACTTC
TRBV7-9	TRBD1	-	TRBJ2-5	CASSLPGQAKETQYF	TGTGCCAGCAGCCTCCCCGGACAGGCCAAAGAGACCCAGTACTTC
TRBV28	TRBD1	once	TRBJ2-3	CATLPGQITDTQYF	TGTGCCACGCTCCCGGGACAGATAACAGATACGCAGTATTTT
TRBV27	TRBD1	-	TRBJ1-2	CASSSAGGDYGYTF	TGTGCCAGCAGTTCAGCAGGGGGAGACTATGGCTACACCTTC
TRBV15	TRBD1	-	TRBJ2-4	CATSRTGAQAKNIQYF	TGTGCCACCAGCAGAACAGGGGCTCAGGCCAAAAACATTCAGTACTTC
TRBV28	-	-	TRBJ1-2	CASSGGNGYTF	TGTGCCAGCAGTGGGGGCAATGGCTACACCTTC
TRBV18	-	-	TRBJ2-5	CASSPSIQETQYF	TGTGCCAGCTCACCATCGATCCAAGAGACCCAGTACTTC
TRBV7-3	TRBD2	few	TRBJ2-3	CASSLGTSGSDTQYF	TGTGCCAGCAGCTTAGGGACTAGCGGGAGTGATACGCAGTATTTT
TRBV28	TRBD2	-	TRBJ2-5	CASSQGGTTQETQYF	TGTGCCAGCAGCCAAGGTGGGACTACTCAAGAGACCCAGTACTTC
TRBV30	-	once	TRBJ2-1	CAWRALYNEQFF	TGTGCCTGGAGGGCCCTCTACAATGAGCAGTTCTTC
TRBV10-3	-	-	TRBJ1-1	CAISESGSGVRTEAFF	TGTGCCATCAGTGAGTCGGGTTCAGGGGTTCGAACTGAAGCTTTCTTT
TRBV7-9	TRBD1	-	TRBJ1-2	CATTGTEEGYTF	TGTGCCACCACGGGGACAGAGGAGGGCTACACCTTC
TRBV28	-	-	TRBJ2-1	CASSLPAGRNEQFF	TGTGCCAGCAGCTTACCGGCGGGAAGGAATGAGCAGTTCTTC
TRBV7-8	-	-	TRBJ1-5	CASSLVRGDNQPQHF	TGTGCCAGCAGCTTAGTCCGGGGGGATAATCAGCCCCAGCATTTT
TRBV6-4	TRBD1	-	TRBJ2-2	CASSDSILKTGPGELFF	TGTGCCAGCAGTGACTCGATATTAAAGACAGGGCCCGGGGAGCTGTTTTTT
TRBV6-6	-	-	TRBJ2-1	CASSDLSDEQFF	TGTGCCAGCAGTGACCTTAGCGATGAGCAGTTCTTC
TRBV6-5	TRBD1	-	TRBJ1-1	CASSYYGQVEAFF	TGTGCCAGCAGTTACTACGGACAGGTCGAAGCTTTCTTT
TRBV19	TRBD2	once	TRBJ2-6	CASKPGLAGTSSGANVLTF	TGTGCCAGTAAACCGGGACTAGCGGGAACCTCCTCTGGGGCCAACGTCCTGACTTTC
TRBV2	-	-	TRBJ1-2	CASGLRQPNYGYTF	TGTGCCAGCGGCCTTAGACAGCCCAACTATGGCTACACCTTC
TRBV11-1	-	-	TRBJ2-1	CASSRTDNEQFF	TGTGCCAGCAGCCGGACGGACAATGAGCAGTTCTTC
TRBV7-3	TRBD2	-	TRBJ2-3	CASSLTGTSGRVSTDTQYF	TGTGCCAGCAGCTTAACCGGGACTAGCGGGAGGGTGAGCACAGATACGCAGTATTTT
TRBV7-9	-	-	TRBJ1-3	CASSLEPQVTIYF	TGTGCCAGCAGCTTAGAGCCACAAGTAACCATATATTTT
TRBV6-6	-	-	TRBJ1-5	CASSYSMGAGQPQHF	TGTGCCAGCAGTTACTCGATGGGGGCAGGGCAGCCCCAGCATTTT